This entry is about one T cell receptor (beta chain). These data belong to a study of blood T cell repertoires in COVID-19. Study-wide context: Donors in the United States, Italy and Spain gave samples during acute or convalescent COVID-19. Nucleic acid was either cDNA or gDNA, and it came from T cells, B-cell-depleted T cells, or PBMCs.

In the study's own analysis: Using reference gene primer amplification, nucleated cell counts were estimated. The assay was immunoSEQ multiplex PCR, and TCRdb's table has in-frame clones only and misses some. That table supplies the V and J calls and clone size; D and trimming were determined from the DNA. The sample holds about 160,000 clones; 70% to 85% are singletons and the top ten take approximately 21%. Germline assignment: CDR1 MNHEY and CDR2 SVGAGI. The CDR3 runs to 14 residues. Trimming removed 11 bases from V and 2 bases from J; junction bases left unmatched: 11. The genes are TRBV6-5 and TRBJ1-1; TRBD1 aligns across 7 bases. The sequence came from a woman over 75 with acute or convalescent COVID-19. The sample was peripheral blood. In nucleotides, the CDR3 is TGTGCCGCCCCGGGACAGATTAAAAACACTGAAGCTTTCTTT. It yields the protein CAAPGQIKNTEAFF.